The T cell receptor beta chain under discussion was sequenced for a study of beta chain features in type 1 diabetes. For this clone: Its target is unknown.

CDR3 length: 16 amino acids. The J segment lost 2 bases and the V segment lost 2 bases, leaving 7 bases of the junction unmatched. Germline V CDR1 and CDR2: LGHNT, FRNRAP. Findings and caveats of the study: Moderate yet significant TCRB CDR3 shortening was seen in Type 1 diabetes patients in all four CD4+ subsets.

As every portion of the isolated RNA was reverse transcribed, the sequencing read expressed TCRB transcripts. Naive, central memory and regulatory T cell samples averaged about 3.57 million reads. Data came from immunoSEQ multiplex PCR; TCRdb stores just in-frame clones and leaves some out. Of 350,000 or so clones listed, 15% to 20% are singletons. The genes are TRBV12-5 and TRBJ2-3, with 7 bases lining up with TRBD2. The clonotype was recovered from a young woman in good health. Sequencing was done on a sample of naive CD4+ T cells from blood. CDR3 in DNA: TGTGCTAGTGGTTTGATACGGACTAGGGCCACAGATACGCAGTATTTT. It encodes CASGLIRTRATDTQYF.